This T cell receptor (beta chain) was found in a study of cytomegalovirus exposure and HLA in healthy donors. For the study at large: A subsequent analysis stated that the 95 to 150 validation repertoires were run on the same platform as the roughly 670 first-cohort repertoires.

Sequencing was performed with immunoSEQ multiplex PCR; in TCRdb, only in-frame clones are kept and a portion is missing. Of some 68,000 clones listed, 94% are singletons. With regard to this clone: Its antigen is currently unknown.

Study findings and constraints: Specificity for CMV antigens was confirmed in vitro for a few of the CMV-associated chains. Overall, about 160 TCR beta chains were annotated as cytomegalovirus-associated.

This receptor was taken from a man between 18 and 35 years old in good health and CMV-seropositive. The specimen was PBMCs.

The CDR3 protein is CASSLYRAGDEQFF. CDR3 in DNA: TGTGCCAGCAGCTTGTATAGAGCGGGGGATGAGCAGTTCTTC. The gene calls are TRBV5-6 and TRBJ2-1; 8 positions match TRBD2. CDR3 length equals 14 residues. Per the germline V gene, CDR1 is SGHDT and CDR2 is YYEEEE. Trimming removed 1 base from V and 8 bases from J; junction bases left unmatched: 5.